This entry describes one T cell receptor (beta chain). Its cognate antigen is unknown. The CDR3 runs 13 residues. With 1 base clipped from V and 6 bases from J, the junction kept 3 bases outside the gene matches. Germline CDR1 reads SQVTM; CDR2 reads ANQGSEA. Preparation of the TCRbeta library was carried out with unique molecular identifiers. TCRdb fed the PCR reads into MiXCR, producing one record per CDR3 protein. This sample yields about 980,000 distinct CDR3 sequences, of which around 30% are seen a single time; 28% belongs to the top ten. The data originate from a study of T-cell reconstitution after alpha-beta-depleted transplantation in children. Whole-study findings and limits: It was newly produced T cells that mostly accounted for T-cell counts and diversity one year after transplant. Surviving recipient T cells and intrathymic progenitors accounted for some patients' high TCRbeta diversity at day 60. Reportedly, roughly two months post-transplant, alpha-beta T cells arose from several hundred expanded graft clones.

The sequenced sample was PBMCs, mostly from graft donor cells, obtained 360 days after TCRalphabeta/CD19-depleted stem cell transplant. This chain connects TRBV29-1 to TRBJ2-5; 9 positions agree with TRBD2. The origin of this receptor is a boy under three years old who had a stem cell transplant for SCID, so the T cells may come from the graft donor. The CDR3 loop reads CSVEGSGGKTQYF. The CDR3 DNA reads TGCAGCGTTGAAGGTAGCGGGGGAAAGACCCAGTACTTC.